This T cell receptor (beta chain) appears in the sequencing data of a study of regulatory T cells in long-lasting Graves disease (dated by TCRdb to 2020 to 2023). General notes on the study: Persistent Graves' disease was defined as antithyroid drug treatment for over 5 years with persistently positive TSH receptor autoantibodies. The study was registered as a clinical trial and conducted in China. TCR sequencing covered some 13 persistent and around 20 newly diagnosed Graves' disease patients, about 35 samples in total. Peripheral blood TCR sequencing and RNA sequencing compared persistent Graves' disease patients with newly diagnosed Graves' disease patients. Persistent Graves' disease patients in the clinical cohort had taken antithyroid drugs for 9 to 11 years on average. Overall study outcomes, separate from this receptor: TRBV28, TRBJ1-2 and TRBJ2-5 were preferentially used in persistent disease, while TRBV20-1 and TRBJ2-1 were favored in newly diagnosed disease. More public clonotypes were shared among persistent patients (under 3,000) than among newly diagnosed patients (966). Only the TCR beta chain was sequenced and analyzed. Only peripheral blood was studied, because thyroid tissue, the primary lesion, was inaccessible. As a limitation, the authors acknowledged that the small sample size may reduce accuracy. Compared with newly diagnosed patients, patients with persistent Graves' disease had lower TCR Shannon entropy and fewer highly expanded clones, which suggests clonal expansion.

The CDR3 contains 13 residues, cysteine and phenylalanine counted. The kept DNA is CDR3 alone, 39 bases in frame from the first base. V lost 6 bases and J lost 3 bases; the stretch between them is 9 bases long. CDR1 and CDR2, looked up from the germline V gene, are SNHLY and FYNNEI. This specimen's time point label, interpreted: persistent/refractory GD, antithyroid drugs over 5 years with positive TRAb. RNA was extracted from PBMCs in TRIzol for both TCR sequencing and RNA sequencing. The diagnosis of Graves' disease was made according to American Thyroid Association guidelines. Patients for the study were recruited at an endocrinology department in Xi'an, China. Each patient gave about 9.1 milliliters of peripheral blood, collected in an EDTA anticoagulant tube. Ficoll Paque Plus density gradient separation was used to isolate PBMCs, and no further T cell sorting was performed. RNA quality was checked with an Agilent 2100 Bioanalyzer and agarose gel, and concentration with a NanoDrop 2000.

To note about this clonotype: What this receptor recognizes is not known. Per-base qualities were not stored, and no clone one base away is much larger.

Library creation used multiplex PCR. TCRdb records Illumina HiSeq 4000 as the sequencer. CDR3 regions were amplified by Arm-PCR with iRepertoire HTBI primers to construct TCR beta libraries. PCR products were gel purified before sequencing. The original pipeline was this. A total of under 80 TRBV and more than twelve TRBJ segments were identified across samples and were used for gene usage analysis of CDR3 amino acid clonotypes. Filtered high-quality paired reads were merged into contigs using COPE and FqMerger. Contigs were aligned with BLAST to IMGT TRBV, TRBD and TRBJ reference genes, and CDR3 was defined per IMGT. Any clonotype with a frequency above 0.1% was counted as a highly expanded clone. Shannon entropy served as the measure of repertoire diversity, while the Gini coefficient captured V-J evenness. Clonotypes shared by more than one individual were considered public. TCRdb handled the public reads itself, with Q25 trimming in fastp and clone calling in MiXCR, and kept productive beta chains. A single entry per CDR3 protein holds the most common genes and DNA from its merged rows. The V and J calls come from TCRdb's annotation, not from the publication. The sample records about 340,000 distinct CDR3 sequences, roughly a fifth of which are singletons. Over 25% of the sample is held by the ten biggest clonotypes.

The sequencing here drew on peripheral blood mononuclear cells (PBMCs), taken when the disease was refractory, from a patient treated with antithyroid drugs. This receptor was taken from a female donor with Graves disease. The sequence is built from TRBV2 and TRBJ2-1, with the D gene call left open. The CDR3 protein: CASRPQDYNEQFF. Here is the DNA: TGTGCCAGCAGGCCCCAGGACTACAATGAGCAGTTCTTC. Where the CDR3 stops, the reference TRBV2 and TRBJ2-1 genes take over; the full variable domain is EPEVTQTPSHQVTQMGQEVILRCVPISNHLYFYWYRQILGQKVEFLVSFYNNEISEKSEIFDDQFSVERPDGSNFTLKIRSTKLEDSAMYFCASRPQDYNEQFFGPGTRLTVL.